The 16 T cell receptor beta chains given below trace back to one sample, sequenced in a study of vaccination effects on CD4 cells after COVID-19. Their target antigens are unknown. ViraFEST assay sequencing came after antigen-specific CD4+ T cells were expanded with viral peptide pools. Investigators separated out CD4+ T cells once around 10 days of culture had passed. All participants had two doses of either the BNT162b2 or mRNA-1273 vaccine. Assay used: immunoSEQ multiplex PCR; TCRdb lists only in-frame clones, some missing. The data hold approximately 17,000 clones, with roughly 68% observed a single time. The source material was CD4+ T cells from PBMCs cultured with SARS-CoV-2 spike peptides, sampled after COVID-19 vaccination. Receptors originate from a human donor who received a COVID-19 vaccine.

This clone was picked up a small number of times. The chain recombines TRBV2 with TRBJ2-7, with D hard to call. The CDR3 has 13 amino acids. Trimming shortened V by 2 bases and J by 3 bases, and 8 bases separated the two germline ends. Germline V gene data show CDR1 as SNHLY and CDR2 as FYNNEI. CDR3 sequence reads: CASSEQTGYEQYF. The CDR3 DNA sequence: TGTGCCAGCAGTGAACAGACGGGCTACGAGCAGTACTTC.

The chain carries TRBV2 and TRBJ2-5; 7 positions agree with TRBD2. The ends lost 6 bases at V and 1 base at J; junction bases unmatched: 14. Germline loops: CDR1 SNHLY, CDR2 FYNNEI. CDR3 size: 17 residues. The CDR3 DNA reads as TGTGCCAGCAGAGCGGCGCAGGAGCGGGGTTTCCAAGAGACCCAGTACTTC. It specifies CASRAAQERGFQETQYF.

The CDR3 region has the DNA TGTGCCAGCAGCCTCAGGGGTTCCTACGAGCAGTACTTC. Its translation: CASSLRGSYEQYF. V and J are TRBV5-8 and TRBJ2-7; D may be TRBD1 (6 bases). V lost 4 bases and J 1 base, leaving 9 bases between the germline ends. Germline V CDR1 and CDR2: SGHTS, YDEGEE. The CDR3 is 13 residues long.

V and J are TRBV24-1 and TRBJ2-6; D might be TRBD1 (6 bases). Germline V gives CDR1 KGHDR, CDR2 SFDVKD. This CDR3 has 17 amino acids. Trimming removed 5 bases at V and 4 bases at J, with 17 bases between. CDR3 region: CATSAGHRQAGANVLTF. CDR3 in DNA: TGTGCCACCAGTGCGGGCCACCGACAGGCCGGGGCCAACGTCCTGACTTTC.

In its sample, this clone was seen a few times. This chain links TRBV7-3 with TRBJ1-2; D gene uncertain. The CDR3 is made up of 14 amino acids. Between the trimmed V and J ends, which lost 5 bases and 4 bases, there was a span of 14 bases. Per the germline V gene, CDR1 is SGHTA and CDR2 is FQGTGA. The CDR3 coding sequence is TGTGCCAGCAGCCTCGACCCCTTAGGCTATGGCTACACCTTC. Protein product: CASSLDPLGYGYTF.

The chain is built from TRBV18 and TRBJ2-1; D unclear. The CDR3 is made up of 13 amino acids. The V gene's germline CDR1 is KGHSH and CDR2 LQKENI. V lost 1 base, J lost 5 bases, and 6 bases lay in between. CDR3 protein: CASSPLRNNEQFF. CDR3 sequence (DNA): TGTGCCAGCTCACCACTCAGAAACAATGAGCAGTTCTTC.

This clone is termed medium-sized. V gene TRBV2 combines with J gene TRBJ2-7, with D possibly matching TRBD1 (6 bases). V lost 6 bases to trimming and J lost 4 bases, with 13 bases between them. Germline V gene sequence: CDR1 SNHLY, CDR2 FYNNEI. CDR3 length: 13 residues. CDR3 bases: TGTGCCAGCAGCGAACATACAGGGTACGAGCAGTACTTC. Protein product: CASSEHTGYEQYF.

The chain joins TRBV18 to TRBJ1-5; D unclear. Germline CDR1 is KGHSH and CDR2 is LQKENI. Trimming cost V 6 bases and J 1 base, with 16 bases left between them. This CDR3 contains 16 residues. The CDR3: CASSLQVVSSNQPQHF. CDR3 nucleotide sequence: TGTGCCAGCTCCCTCCAAGTGGTATCGAGCAATCAGCCCCAGCATTTT. Drawing the rest from reference TRBV18 and TRBJ1-5, the complete variable domain is NAGVMQNPRHLVRRRGQEARLRCSPMKGHSHVYWYRQLPEEGLKFMVYLQKENIIDESGMPKERFSAEFPKEGPSILRIQQVVRGDSAAYFCASSLQVVSSNQPQHFGDGTRLSIL.

V and J are TRBV30 and TRBJ1-2; no firm D call. Germline V gene sequence: CDR1 GTSNPN, CDR2 SVGIG (reference sequence). Trimming cost V 7 bases and J 8 bases, with 5 bases left between them. CDR3 length equals 8 residues. Here the CDR3 DNA reads TGTGCCTTAGACGGCTACACCTTC. Translation gives CALDGYTF.

The V gene is TRBV21-1, the J gene TRBJ2-5; the table's D call of TRBD2 was not tested on the DNA. TRBV21-1 is tagged as a pseudogene. CDR3 length equals 14 residues. CDR3 in amino acids: CASKGPLAEETQYF. DNA of the CDR3: TGTGCCAGCAAAGGGCCCCTAGCGGAAGAGACCCAGTACTTC.

CDR3 nucleotide sequence: TGTGCCAGCAGTTTGCGTTCCTATGGCTACACCTTC. Its protein is CASSLRSYGYTF. The genes are TRBV12-3 or TRBV12-4 and TRBJ1-2; D ambiguous. Trimming pared 3 bases from V and 4 bases from J, leaving 6 bases between. The CDR3 spans 12 residues.

This rearrangement joins TRBV19 to TRBJ2-1; TRBD1 agrees at 9 bases. Trimming at V came to 1 base and at J to 3 bases, leaving 4 bases not matched to a gene. This CDR3 has 16 residues. Germline assignment: CDR1 LNHDA and CDR2 SQIVND (reference sequence). The CDR3 nucleotides read TGTGCCAGTAGTATAGCCGGGACAGGGCTCTACAATGAGCAGTTCTTC. Residues: CASSIAGTGLYNEQFF. Using reference TRBV19 and TRBJ2-1 for the parts outside the CDR3, the full variable domain is DGGITQSPKYLFRKEGQNVTLSCEQNLNHDAMYWYRQDPGQGLRLIYYSQIVNDFQKGDIAEGYSVSREKKESFPLTVTSAQKNPTAFYLCASSIAGTGLYNEQFFGPGTRLTVL.

The rearrangement links TRBV5-5 to TRBJ1-5; unclear D gene. Germline V gives CDR1 SGHKS, CDR2 YYEKEE (reference sequence). V lost 0 bases to trimming and J lost 6 bases, with 10 bases between them. CDR3 length: 14 amino acids. The CDR3 loop is CASSLVRTGQPQHF. The CDR3 bases are TGTGCCAGCAGCTTGGTTCGGACCGGTCAGCCCCAGCATTTT. Variable domain in full (rest from reference TRBV5-5 and TRBJ1-5): DAGVTQSPTHLIKTRGQQVTLRCSPISGHKSVSWYQQVLGQGPQFIFQYYEKEERGRGNFPDRFSARQFPNYSSELNVNALLLGDSALYLCASSLVRTGQPQHFGDGTRLSIL.

The CDR3 bases are TGTGCCAGCAGCTTGGGAGGCGGTGCGGGGATGTCCGGAAACACCATATATTTT. Protein: CASSLGGGAGMSGNTIYF. The genes are TRBV5-8 and TRBJ1-3; the D is unclear. The CDR3 contains 18 residues. The V and J ends lost 0 bases and 4 bases respectively, with 20 bases between them. The V gene's germline CDR1 is SGHTS and CDR2 YDEGEE. Based on the CDR3 plus reference TRBV5-8 and TRBJ1-3, the full variable domain is EAGVTQSPTHLIKTRGQQATLRCSPISGHTSVYWYQQALGLGLQFLLWYDEGEERNRGNFPPRFSGRQFPNYSSELNVNALELEDSALYLCASSLGGGAGMSGNTIYFGEGSWLTVV.

The chain combines TRBV2 with TRBJ2-1; a possible D gene is TRBD1 (5 bases). Germline CDR1 and CDR2: SNHLY and FYNNEI. This CDR3 has 12 residues. Between the trimmed V and J ends, which lost 5 bases and 7 bases, there was a span of 9 bases. Here the CDR3 DNA reads TGTGCCAGCAGTCGACAGAGAAATGAGCAGTTCTTC. Its protein product is CASSRQRNEQFF. Full variable domain (missing parts from reference TRBV2 and TRBJ2-1): EPEVTQTPSHQVTQMGQEVILRCVPISNHLYFYWYRQILGQKVEFLVSFYNNEISEKSEIFDDQFSVERPDGSNFTLKIRSTKLEDSAMYFCASSRQRNEQFFGPGTRLTVL.

The CDR3: CASSWRSTSLNYEQYF. The CDR3 DNA is TGTGCCAGCAGTTGGCGCTCGACTAGCTTAAACTACGAGCAGTACTTC. The chain employs TRBV6-2 or TRBV6-3 and TRBJ2-7; 7 bases fit TRBD2. Germline assignment: CDR1 MNHEY and CDR2 SVGEGT. CDR3 length: 16 amino acids. After removal of 4 bases from V and 3 bases from J, the junction contained 12 bases not matched to a gene.